Presented here are 21 T cell receptor beta chains from one specimen sequenced in a study of response to subunit inactivated influenza vaccine. TCRdb re-derived calls from the RT-PCR reads in MiXCR, one entry per CDR3 protein. The repertoire holds more than 700,000 distinct CDR3 sequences, approximately 21% seen once, with roughly 10% in the top ten. Specimen: PBMCs from blood, collected around 5 days after vaccination. All receptors derive from a man in his fifties who received an inactivated influenza vaccine.

This clonotype was detected only a few times. The V and J genes are TRBV11-2 and TRBJ2-3, with 9 bases lining up with TRBD1. The germline CDR1 and CDR2 sequences are SGHAT and FQNNGV. CDR3 size: 16 residues. V dropped 5 bases and J dropped 1; count of bases not matched to a gene: 7. In nucleotides, the CDR3 is TGTGCCAGCAGCGAGGGGACAGGGATGGGCACAGATACGCAGTATTTT. The encoded protein is CASSEGTGMGTDTQYF.

CDR3 nucleotides: TGTGCCAGCAGCCGTGACCGGGTCCAGAACACTGAAGCTTTCTTT. This encodes CASSRDRVQNTEAFF. This chain connects TRBV4-2 to TRBJ1-1; D remains ambiguous. CDR1 LGHNA and CDR2 YNFKEQ come from the germline V gene. Deletions cut 4 bases from V and 1 base from J, with 13 bases between. The CDR3 sequence is 15 residues long.

This clonotype was seen ten or more times. J is TRBJ1-1 and V is TRBV6-5; D unclear. V was pared by 2 bases and J by 2 bases, with 15 bases between. CDR3 length equals 16 residues. CDR1 and CDR2 from the germline V gene are MNHEY and SVGAGI. The CDR3 loop is CASSYSWQDENTEAFF. The CDR3 DNA reads as TGTGCCAGCAGTTACAGTTGGCAGGACGAAAACACTGAAGCTTTCTTT.

The sample holds many counts of this clonotype. V is TRBV20-1 and J is TRBJ2-5; D remains ambiguous. This CDR3 contains 13 residues. The V and J ends lost 5 bases and 7 bases respectively, with 17 bases between them. The germline gives CDR1 DFQATT, CDR2 SNEGSKA (reference sequence). CDR3 sequence: CSAPYLDGMTQYF. In DNA, the CDR3 is TGCAGTGCTCCATACCTGGATGGGATGACCCAGTACTTC.

This clonotype has just one count. The chain carries TRBV28 and TRBJ2-3; possible D gene TRBD1, 5 bases. Germline CDR1 and CDR2: MDHEN and SYDVKM. The CDR3 totals 13 residues. V dropped 5 bases and J dropped 5 bases, with 11 bases sitting between them. The CDR3 loop reads CASSTQGLDTQYF. The CDR3 nucleotides are TGTGCCAGCAGTACTCAGGGATTAGATACGCAGTATTTT.

This rearrangement joins TRBV20-1 to TRBJ2-1, with TRBD1 matching over 9 bases. The CDR3 spans 15 residues. The V gene end was trimmed by 0 bases and the J gene end by 7 bases; junction bases not matched to a gene: 7. Per germline, CDR1 DFQATT and CDR2 SNEGSKA (reference sequence). Here the CDR3 reads CSARDAGQGENEQFF. DNA for the CDR3: TGCAGTGCTAGAGACGCGGGACAGGGAGAGAATGAGCAGTTCTTC.

The gene calls are TRBV20-1 and TRBJ2-1; D might be TRBD1 (5 bases). Germline-derived CDR1 and CDR2 are DFQATT and SNEGSKA (reference sequence). This CDR3 comprises 15 residues. V was pared by 0 bases and J by 8 bases, with 17 bases between. CDR3 nucleotides: TGCAGTGCTAGAGACCGCGATCGGGCAGGGCATGAGCAGTTCTTC. It yields the protein CSARDRDRAGHEQFF.

This clonotype occurred a few times. The rearrangement joins TRBV28 to TRBJ2-2; D is possibly TRBD1 (5 bases). Germline CDR1 reads MDHEN; CDR2 reads SYDVKM. With 3 bases removed from V and 0 bases from J, the gap between germline ends came to 8 bases. The CDR3 is 15 amino acids. The CDR3 region is CASSFQGSNTGELFF. The CDR3 region has the DNA TGTGCCAGCAGTTTCCAGGGATCGAACACCGGGGAGCTGTTTTTT.

In its sample, this clonotype was seen a few times. The chain is built from TRBV29-1 and TRBJ2-7, with 7 bases fitting TRBD1. The CDR3 sequence is 13 residues long. Germline V gives CDR1 SQVTM, CDR2 ANQGSEA. V was clipped by 0 bases and J by 10 bases; unmatched bases: 9. The CDR3 DNA reads as TGCAGCGTTGAAGATCGACAGGGCCGTAGACAGTACTTC. As protein: CSVEDRQGRRQYF.

A few counts support this clonotype. This sequence joins TRBV29-1 and TRBJ1-5, with TRBD1 as a possible D gene (6 bases). The CDR3 is 15 amino acids. Germline CDR1 reads SQVTM; CDR2 reads ANQGSEA. Trimming shortened V by 6 bases and J by 4 bases, and 19 bases separated the two germline ends. The CDR3 reads CSVAEGQGLNQPQHF. For the CDR3, the DNA is TGCAGCGTCGCGGAGGGTCAGGGGCTAAATCAGCCCCAGCATTTT. The full variable domain, its missing parts supplied by reference TRBV29-1 and TRBJ1-5, is SAVISQKPSRDICQRGTSLTIQCQVDSQVTMMFWYRQQPGQSLTLIATANQGSEATYESGFVIDKFPISRPNLTFSTLTVSNMSPEDSSIYLCSVAEGQGLNQPQHFGDGTRLSIL.

Written as DNA, the CDR3 is TGTGCCTGGAGAGAAAGGACAGGGGGGAATTACAATGAGCAGTTCTTC. It is translated as CAWRERTGGNYNEQFF. This chain uses TRBV30 with TRBJ2-1; 10 bases agree with TRBD1. The length of the CDR3 is 16 residues. Trimming removed 3 bases from V and 4 bases from J; junction bases left unmatched: 9. CDR1 is GTSNPN and CDR2 is SVGIG in the germline V gene (reference sequence).

This clonotype appeared a single time. The chain joins TRBV5-1 to TRBJ2-5; a weak D match, TRBD2 (5 bases). This CDR3 region has 14 residues. The V end lost 4 bases, the J end lost 5 bases, and 15 bases lay between the germline ends. Germline CDR1 and CDR2: SGHRS and YFSETQ. The CDR3 loop is CASSLPGKEETQYF. CDR3 coding DNA: TGCGCCAGCAGCCTCCCGGGAAAAGAGGAGACCCAGTACTTC.

The rearrangement uses TRBV6-4 and TRBJ1-6, with D possibly matching TRBD1 (5 bases). The V and J ends lost 3 bases and 5 bases respectively, with 8 bases between them. The CDR3 totals 14 residues. Per the germline V gene, CDR1 is MRHNA and CDR2 is SNTAGT. DNA of the CDR3: TGTGCCAGCAGTGAACAAGGGGATAATTCACCCCTCCACTTT. Its translation is CASSEQGDNSPLHF.

V gene TRBV5-1 combines with J gene TRBJ2-5, with D possibly being TRBD2 (6 bases). The length of the CDR3 is 16 residues. CDR1 is SGHRS and CDR2 is YFSETQ in the germline V gene. Between the trimmed V and J ends, which lost 3 bases and 4 bases, there was a span of 19 bases. CDR3 in DNA: TGCGCCAGCAGCTCCGGCGGGACCCACACGGGAGAGACCCAGTACTTC. As protein: CASSSGGTHTGETQYF.

This clonotype was counted a few times. The CDR3 bases are TGTGCCAGCAGCTGGACGACAGGGGGCTGGTATGGCTACACCTTC. Translating it yields CASSWTTGGWYGYTF. The chain uses TRBV7-2 and TRBJ1-2; 10 nucleotides match TRBD1. CDR1 and CDR2 from the germline V gene are SGHTA and FQGNSA. V was pared by 4 bases and J by 5 bases, with 7 bases of the junction left unmatched. This CDR3 comprises 15 residues.

V is TRBV9 and J is TRBJ2-1; D is possibly TRBD2 (6 bases). Deletions cut 0 bases from V and 8 bases from J, with 15 bases between. Germline CDR1 and CDR2: SGDLS and YYNGEE. This CDR3 region has 15 residues. The DNA of the CDR3 is TGTGCCAGCAGCGTAGATCTATCGGACTATTATGAGCAGTTCTTC. Translating it yields CASSVDLSDYYEQFF.

In this sample, this clonotype turned up once. V usage is TRBV5-1 and J usage is TRBJ2-5; weak D call: TRBD1 (6 bases). Germline V gene sequence: CDR1 SGHRS, CDR2 YFSETQ. Trimming cost V 0 bases and J 5 bases, with 14 bases left between them. The CDR3 consists of 15 residues. CDR3 protein: CASSLAQGPGETQYF. For the CDR3, the DNA is TGCGCCAGCAGCTTGGCGCAGGGGCCGGGGGAGACCCAGTACTTC.

The rearrangement joins TRBV29-1 to TRBJ1-1; D call uncertain. The germline V gene has CDR1 SQVTM and CDR2 ANQGSEA. The CDR3 totals 13 residues. V was trimmed by 3 bases and J by 0 bases, leaving 8 bases between them. CDR3 residues: CSVEVGMNTEAFF. In DNA form, the CDR3 reads TGCAGCGTTGAGGTTGGGATGAACACTGAAGCTTTCTTT.

The sample holds many counts of this clonotype. The gene calls are TRBV7-2 and TRBJ2-2; D gene uncertain. The germline V and J ends were trimmed by 6 bases and 3 bases, with 11 bases remaining between them. Germline V gives CDR1 SGHTA, CDR2 FQGNSA. The CDR3 has 14 residues. The DNA of the CDR3 is TGTGCCAGCAGTTTATCTCGGGACACCGGGGAGCTGTTTTTT. Translated: CASSLSRDTGELFF.

This chain joins TRBV5-1 and TRBJ2-7; D is uncertain. The ends were cut back, 5 bases at V and 4 bases at J, with 28 bases in the middle. This CDR3 has 18 amino acids. The V gene's germline CDR1 is SGHRS and CDR2 YFSETQ. The CDR3 region is CASRHDIHSSALGYEQYF. The CDR3 region has the DNA TGCGCCAGCAGACACGACATCCACAGTTCGGCATTAGGATACGAGCAGTACTTC.

The chain employs TRBV5-1 and TRBJ1-4; 7 nucleotides match TRBD1. Losses at the gene ends were 4 bases for V and 2 bases for J; bases not matched to a gene: 8. From germline, CDR1 is SGHRS and CDR2 YFSETQ. The CDR3 is made up of 16 amino acids. CDR3 protein: CASSTSPQGTNEKLFF. The CDR3 region has the DNA TGCGCCAGCAGCACATCACCACAGGGGACTAATGAAAAACTGTTTTTT.